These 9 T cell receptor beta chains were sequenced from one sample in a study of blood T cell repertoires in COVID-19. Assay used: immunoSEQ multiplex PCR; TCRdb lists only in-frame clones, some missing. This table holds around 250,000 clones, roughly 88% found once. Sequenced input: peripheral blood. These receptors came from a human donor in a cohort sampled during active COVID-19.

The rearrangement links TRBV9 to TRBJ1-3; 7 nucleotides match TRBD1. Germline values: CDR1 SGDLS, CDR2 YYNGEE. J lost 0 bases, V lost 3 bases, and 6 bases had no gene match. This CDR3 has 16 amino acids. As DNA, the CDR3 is TGTGCCAGCAGCGCCCAGGACAGGCCCTCTGGAAACACCATATATTTT. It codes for CASSAQDRPSGNTIYF.

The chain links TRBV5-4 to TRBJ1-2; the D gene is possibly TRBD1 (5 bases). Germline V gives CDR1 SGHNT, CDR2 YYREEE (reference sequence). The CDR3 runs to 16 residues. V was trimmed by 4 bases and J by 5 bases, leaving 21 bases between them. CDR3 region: CASSGKMTEALYGYTF. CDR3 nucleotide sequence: TGTGCCAGCAGCGGAAAAATGACAGAGGCACTTTATGGCTACACCTTC.

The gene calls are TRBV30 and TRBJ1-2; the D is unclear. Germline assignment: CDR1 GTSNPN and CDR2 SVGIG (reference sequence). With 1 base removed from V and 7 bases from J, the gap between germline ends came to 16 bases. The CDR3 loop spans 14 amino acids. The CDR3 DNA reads TGTGCCTGGAGTGCCGGCCCCCGGGTGAGTGGCTACACCTTC. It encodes CAWSAGPRVSGYTF.

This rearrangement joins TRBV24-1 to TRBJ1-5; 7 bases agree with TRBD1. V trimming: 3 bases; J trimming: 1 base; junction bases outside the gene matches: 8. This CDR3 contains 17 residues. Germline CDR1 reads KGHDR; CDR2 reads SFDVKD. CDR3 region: CATSDTTGAPSNQPQHF. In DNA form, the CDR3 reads TGTGCCACCAGTGATACCACAGGGGCCCCGAGCAATCAGCCCCAGCATTTT.

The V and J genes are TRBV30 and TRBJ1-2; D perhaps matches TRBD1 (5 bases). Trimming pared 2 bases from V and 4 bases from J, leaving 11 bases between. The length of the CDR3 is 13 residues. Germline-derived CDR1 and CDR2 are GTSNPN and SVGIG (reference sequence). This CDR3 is CAWSMSQGYGYTF. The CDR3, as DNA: TGTGCCTGGAGTATGTCCCAGGGCTATGGCTACACCTTC. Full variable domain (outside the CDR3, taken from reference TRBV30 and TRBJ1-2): SQTIHQWPATLVQPVGSPLSLECTVEGTSNPNLYWYRQAAGRGLQLLFYSVGIGQISSEVPQNLSASRPQDRQFILSSKKLLLSDSGFYLCAWSMSQGYGYTFGSGTRLTVV.

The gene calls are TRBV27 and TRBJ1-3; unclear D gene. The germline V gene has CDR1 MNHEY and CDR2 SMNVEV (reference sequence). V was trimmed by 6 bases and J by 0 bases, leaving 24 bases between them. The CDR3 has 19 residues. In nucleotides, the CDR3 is TGTGCCAGCAGCCTGGGGAGACACCCCGGATCGAGCTCTGGAAACACCATATATTTT. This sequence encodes CASSLGRHPGSSSGNTIYF.

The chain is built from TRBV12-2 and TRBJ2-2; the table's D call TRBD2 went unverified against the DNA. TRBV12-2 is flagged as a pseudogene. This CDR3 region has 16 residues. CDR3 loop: CASRLFSGRGGGELFF. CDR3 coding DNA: TGTGCAAGTCGCTTATTCAGCGGGAGGGGCGGAGGGGAGCTGTTTTTT.

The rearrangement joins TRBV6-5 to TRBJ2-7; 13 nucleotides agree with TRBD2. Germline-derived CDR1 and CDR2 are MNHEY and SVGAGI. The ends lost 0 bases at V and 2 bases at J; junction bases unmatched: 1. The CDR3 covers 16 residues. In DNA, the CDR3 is TGTGCCAGCAGTTACTCTACTAGCGGGGGGGCCTACGAGCAGTACTTC. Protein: CASSYSTSGGAYEQYF.

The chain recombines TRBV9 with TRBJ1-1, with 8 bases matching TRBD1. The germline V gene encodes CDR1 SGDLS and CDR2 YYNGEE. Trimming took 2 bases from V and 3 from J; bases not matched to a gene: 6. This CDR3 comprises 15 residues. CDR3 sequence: CASSVSGQGDTEAFF. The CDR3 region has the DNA TGTGCCAGCAGCGTGAGTGGACAGGGTGACACTGAAGCTTTCTTT.